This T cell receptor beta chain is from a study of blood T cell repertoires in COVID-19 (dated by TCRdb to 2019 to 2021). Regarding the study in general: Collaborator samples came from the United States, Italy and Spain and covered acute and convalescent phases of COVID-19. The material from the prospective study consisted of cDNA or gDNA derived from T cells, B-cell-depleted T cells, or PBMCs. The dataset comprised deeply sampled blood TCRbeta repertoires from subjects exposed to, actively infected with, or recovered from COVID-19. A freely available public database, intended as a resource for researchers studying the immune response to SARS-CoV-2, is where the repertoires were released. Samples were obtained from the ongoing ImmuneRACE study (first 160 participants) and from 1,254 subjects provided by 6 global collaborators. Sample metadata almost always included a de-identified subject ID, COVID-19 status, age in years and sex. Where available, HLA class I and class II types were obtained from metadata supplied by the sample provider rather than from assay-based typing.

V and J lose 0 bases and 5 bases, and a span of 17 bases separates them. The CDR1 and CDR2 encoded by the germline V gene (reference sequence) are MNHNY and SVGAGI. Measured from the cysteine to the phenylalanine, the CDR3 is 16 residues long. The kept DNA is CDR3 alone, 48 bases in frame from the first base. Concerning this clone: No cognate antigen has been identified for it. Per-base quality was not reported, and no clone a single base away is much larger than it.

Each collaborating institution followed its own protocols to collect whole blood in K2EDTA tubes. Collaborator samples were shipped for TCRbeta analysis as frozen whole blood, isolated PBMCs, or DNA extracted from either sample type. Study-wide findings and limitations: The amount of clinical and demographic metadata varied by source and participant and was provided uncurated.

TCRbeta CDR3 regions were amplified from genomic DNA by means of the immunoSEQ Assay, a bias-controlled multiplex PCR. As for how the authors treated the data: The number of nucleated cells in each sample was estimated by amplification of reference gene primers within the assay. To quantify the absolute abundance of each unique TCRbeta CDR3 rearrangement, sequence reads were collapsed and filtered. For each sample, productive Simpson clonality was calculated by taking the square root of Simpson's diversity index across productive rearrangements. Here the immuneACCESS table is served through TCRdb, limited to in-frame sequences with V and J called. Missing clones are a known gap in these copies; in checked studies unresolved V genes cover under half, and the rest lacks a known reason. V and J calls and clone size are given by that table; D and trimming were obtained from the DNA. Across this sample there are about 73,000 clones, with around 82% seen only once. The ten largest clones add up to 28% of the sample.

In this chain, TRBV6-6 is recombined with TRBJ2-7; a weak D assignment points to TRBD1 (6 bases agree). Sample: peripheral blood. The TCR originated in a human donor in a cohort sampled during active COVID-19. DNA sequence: TGTGCCAGCAGTTACTCTCTGCAGGGGACACTCGACGAGCAGTACTTC. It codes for CASSYSLQGTLDEQYF.